These T cell receptor beta chains were read from a single sample in a study of monozygotic twins with inflammatory bowel disease. TCRdb re-called the 5' RACE reads and catalogs CDR3 proteins one per entry, DNA excluded. This sample's table has roughly 300,000 distinct CDR3 sequences. Sequences were obtained from blood. The receptor set was obtained from a human donor with ulcerative colitis or Crohn's disease, or a healthy co-twin of an affected twin (not recorded which). CDR3s include the opening cysteine and the closing phenylalanine or tryptophan.

j_call: TRBJ1-6
v_call: TRBV10-3
cdr3_length: 13
cdr3_aa: CATQDDYNSPLHF

j_call: TRBJ2-2
v_call: TRBV5-1
cdr3_length: 16
cdr3_aa: CASSWWDSSYTGELFF

j_call: TRBJ2-7
v_call: TRBV29-1
cdr3_length: 16
cdr3_aa: CSVGGTGLAASYEQYF

j_call: TRBJ2-6
v_call: TRBV12-3/TRBV12-4
cdr3_length: 14
cdr3_aa: CASMRGSGANVLTF

j_call: TRBJ1-4
v_call: TRBV9
cdr3_length: 12
cdr3_aa: CASSGENEKLFF

j_call: TRBJ2-3
v_call: TRBV20-1
cdr3_length: 15
cdr3_aa: CSARDEGGARNTQYF

j_call: TRBJ2-2
v_call: TRBV6-2/TRBV6-3
cdr3_length: 11
cdr3_aa: CASSISGELFF

j_call: TRBJ1-4
v_call: TRBV7-2
cdr3_length: 16
cdr3_aa: CASSLGSNRGNEKLFF

j_call: TRBJ2-7
v_call: TRBV7-2
cdr3_length: 13
cdr3_aa: CASRRDSLYEQYF

j_call: TRBJ2-3
v_call: TRBV7-9
cdr3_length: 15
cdr3_aa: CASSFVGVRTDTQYF

j_call: TRBJ1-2
v_call: TRBV12-3/TRBV12-4
cdr3_length: 15
cdr3_aa: CASSLPRGGDYGYTF

j_call: TRBJ2-2
v_call: TRBV5-1
cdr3_length: 15
cdr3_aa: CASSPDPGARRELFF

j_call: TRBJ1-5
v_call: TRBV2
cdr3_length: 14
cdr3_aa: CASSPELYNQPQHF

j_call: TRBJ1-4
v_call: TRBV5-1
cdr3_length: 16
cdr3_aa: CASSIGTGADNEKLFF

j_call: TRBJ2-7
v_call: TRBV6-2/TRBV6-3
cdr3_length: 16
cdr3_aa: CASSYPGTGVKYEQYF

j_call: TRBJ2-3
v_call: TRBV9
cdr3_length: 16
cdr3_aa: CASSVWVGGGADTQYF

j_call: TRBJ2-1
v_call: TRBV29-1
cdr3_length: 14
cdr3_aa: CSVEARGYNNEQFF

j_call: TRBJ1-5
v_call: TRBV6-4
cdr3_length: 17
cdr3_aa: CASIGIVGQGHNQPQHF

j_call: TRBJ2-3
v_call: TRBV24-1
cdr3_length: 13
cdr3_aa: CATSGDSTDTQYF

j_call: TRBJ2-7
v_call: TRBV4-2
cdr3_length: 14
cdr3_aa: CASSLEGGYYEQYF

j_call: TRBJ1-3
v_call: TRBV29-1
cdr3_length: 11
cdr3_aa: CSGGTDSAIYF

j_call: TRBJ2-3
v_call: TRBV6-1
cdr3_length: 18
cdr3_aa: CASSRTPGTGSVTDTQYF

j_call: TRBJ2-4
v_call: TRBV7-2
cdr3_length: 16
cdr3_aa: CASSPIWGDRSYIQYF

j_call: TRBJ2-3
v_call: TRBV7-2
cdr3_length: 15
cdr3_aa: CASSLVGGAGDTQYF

j_call: TRBJ2-1
v_call: TRBV21-1
cdr3_length: 17
cdr3_aa: CASNEPWFGHTHNEQFF

j_call: TRBJ1-4
v_call: TRBV28
cdr3_length: 15
cdr3_aa: CASSSLGREGEKLFF

j_call: TRBJ2-1
v_call: TRBV14
cdr3_length: 16
cdr3_aa: CASSQEGSSSYNEQFF